This T cell receptor beta chain was found in a study of regulatory T cells in long-lasting Graves disease (TCRdb year 2021). In the study overall: Antithyroid drugs had been taken for less than 3 months by newly diagnosed Graves' disease patients. A total of approximately 35 samples were covered by TCR sequencing, comprising some 13 persistent and around 20 newly diagnosed Graves' disease patients. Persistent Graves' disease patients were compared with newly diagnosed Graves' disease patients by peripheral blood TCR sequencing and RNA sequencing. The study was conducted in China and was registered as a clinical trial.

The sample's time point label, in plain terms: newly diagnosed GD, antithyroid drugs for less than 3 months. For both TCR sequencing and RNA sequencing, RNA was extracted from PBMCs using TRIzol. The diagnosis of Graves' disease followed American Thyroid Association guidelines. Patients for the study were recruited at an endocrinology department in Xi'an, China. Each patient gave about 9.1 milliliters of peripheral blood, collected in an EDTA anticoagulant tube. PBMCs were isolated by Ficoll Paque Plus density gradient separation without further T cell sorting. An Agilent 2100 Bioanalyzer and agarose gel were used to check RNA quality, while a NanoDrop 2000 measured RNA concentration. There are many counts of this clonotype. There is no known antigen for this receptor. No per-base quality is available; no much larger clone lies one base away. CDR1 LNHNV and CDR2 YYDKDF were looked up in the germline V gene (reference sequence). Spanning cysteine to phenylalanine, the CDR3 consists of 17 amino acids. Only the CDR3 part of the read is kept: 51 bases, read in frame from the first base. The V end loses 0 bases and the J end loses 1 base, and a stretch of 13 bases separates them.

Study-level results and caveats: More public clonotypes were shared among persistent patients (around 3,000) than among newly diagnosed patients (over 900). The authors noted that the small sample size was a limitation that may lower accuracy. Persistent Graves' disease patients showed lower TCR Shannon entropy and fewer highly expanded clones than newly diagnosed patients, suggesting clonal expansion. Persistent disease showed preferential use of TRBV28, TRBJ1-2 and TRBJ2-5, whereas newly diagnosed disease favored TRBV20-1 and TRBJ2-1. The study examined only peripheral blood because the primary lesion, thyroid tissue, could not be accessed. Sequencing and analysis were limited to the TCR beta chain.

The library came from multiplex PCR. Sequenced on an Illumina HiSeq 4000. TCR beta libraries were built with iRepertoire HTBI primers and Arm-PCR amplification of CDR3 regions. Before sequencing, the PCR products went through gel purification. Concerning the study's data processing: A total of roughly 58 TRBV and 14 TRBJ segments were identified across samples and were used for gene usage analysis of CDR3 amino acid clonotypes. Filtered high-quality paired reads were merged into contigs using COPE and FqMerger. BLAST was used to align contigs to IMGT TRBV, TRBD and TRBJ reference genes, and CDR3 was defined according to IMGT. Clonotypes above 0.1% frequency were classified as highly expanded clones. Repertoire diversity was measured by Shannon entropy, and V-J evenness by the Gini coefficient. A clonotype found in more than one individual was treated as public. TCRdb ran its own pipeline on the public reads, namely fastp trimming at Q25 and MiXCR clone calling, and kept in-frame beta chains. Identical CDR3 protein sequences are pooled into one entry, listed with their most common genes and DNA. The V and J calls were not made by the authors but by TCRdb's processing. The sample table shows under 250,000 distinct CDR3 sequences, and around 20% are seen once. The ten biggest clones cover more than 11% of the sample.

The chain employs TRBV15 and TRBJ2-1, with TRBD2 perhaps the D gene, on 6 matching bases. Sequencing was performed on peripheral blood mononuclear cells (PBMCs), taken at new diagnosis, from a patient treated with antithyroid drugs. The source of this sequence is a female donor with Graves disease. The bases read TGTGCCACCAGCAGAGAAGTTATGGGGGGATCCTACAATGAGCAGTTCTTC. Its coded protein is CATSREVMGGSYNEQFF. This CDR3, with the reference TRBV15 and TRBJ2-1 proteins standing in past its ends, gives the full variable domain DAMVIQNPRYQVTQFGKPVTLSCSQTLNHNVMYWYQQKSSQAPKLLFHYYDKDFNNEADTPDNFQSRRPNTSFCFLDIRSPGLGDTAMYLCATSREVMGGSYNEQFFGPGTRLTVL.